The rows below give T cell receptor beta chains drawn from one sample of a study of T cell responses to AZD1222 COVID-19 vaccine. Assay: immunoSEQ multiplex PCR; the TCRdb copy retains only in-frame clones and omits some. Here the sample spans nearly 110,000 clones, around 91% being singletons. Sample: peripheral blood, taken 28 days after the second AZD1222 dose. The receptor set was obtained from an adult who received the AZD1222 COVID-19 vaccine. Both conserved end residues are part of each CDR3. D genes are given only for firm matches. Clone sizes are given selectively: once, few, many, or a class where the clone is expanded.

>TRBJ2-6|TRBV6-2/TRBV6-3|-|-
TGTGCCAGCAGTTTACTGGGGGCTGGGGCCAACGTCCTGACTTTC
CASSLLGAGANVLTF
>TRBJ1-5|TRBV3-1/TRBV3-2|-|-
TGTGCCAGCAGCCAAGATAGAGATCAGCCCCAGCATTTT
CASSQDRDQPQHF
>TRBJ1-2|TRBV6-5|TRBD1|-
TGTGCCAGCACTCCAGACAGGGGCTATGGCTACACCTTC
CASTPDRGYGYTF
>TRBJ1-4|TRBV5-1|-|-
TGCGCCAGCAGCTTGGGCTTTCCAACTAATGAAAAACTGTTTTTT
CASSLGFPTNEKLFF
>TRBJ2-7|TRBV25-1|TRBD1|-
TGTGCCAGCAGCACAGGGGTCGAGCAGTACTTC
CASSTGVEQYF
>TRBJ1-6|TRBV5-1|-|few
TGCGCCAGCAGCTTGGATCAGGTCTATAATTCACCCCTCCACTTT
CASSLDQVYNSPLHF
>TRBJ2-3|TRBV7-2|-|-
TGTGCCAGCAGCCGCGATCCTAGCACAGATACGCAGTATTTT
CASSRDPSTDTQYF
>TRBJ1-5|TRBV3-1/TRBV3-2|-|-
TGTGCCAGCGGACAGTCCGGCAGCAATCAGCCCCAGCATTTT
CASGQSGSNQPQHF
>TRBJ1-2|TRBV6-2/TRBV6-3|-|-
TGTGCCAGCAGTTACCTCGCCCAGAACTATGGCTACACCTTC
CASSYLAQNYGYTF
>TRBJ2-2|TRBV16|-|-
TGTGCCAGCAGACACTCGTCAGGGGCGATTCGCACCGGGGAGCTGTTTTTT
CASRHSSGAIRTGELFF
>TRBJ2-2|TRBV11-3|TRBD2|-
TGTGCCAGCAGCGGGGGGACTAGCGGAACCGGGGAGCTGTTTTTT
CASSGGTSGTGELFF
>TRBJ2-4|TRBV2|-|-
TGTGCCAGCAGGAGCACAGAGGCCAAAAACATTCAGTACTTC
CASRSTEAKNIQYF
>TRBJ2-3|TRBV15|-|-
TGTGCCACCAGCCCAGGGGGGTCCCGTTCAGATACGCAGTATTTT
CATSPGGSRSDTQYF
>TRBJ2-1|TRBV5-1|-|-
TGCGCCAGCAGTCCCGGCGGATTCGATGAGCAGTTCTTC
CASSPGGFDEQFF
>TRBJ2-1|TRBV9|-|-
TGTGCCAGCAGCGTAGGGAGGGGCGCCTACAATGAGCAGTTCTTC
CASSVGRGAYNEQFF
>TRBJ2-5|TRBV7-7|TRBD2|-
TGTGCTAGCAGCTCCCCCGGGGGGGGCGGGGAGACCCAGTACTTC
CASSSPGGGGETQYF
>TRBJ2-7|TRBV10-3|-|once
TGTGCCATCAGAGGAGATCTCTACGAGCAGTACTTC
CAIRGDLYEQYF
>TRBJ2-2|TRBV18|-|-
TGTGCCAGCTCACCACCGGGACTTCTGAACACCGGGGAGCTGTTTTTT
CASSPPGLLNTGELFF
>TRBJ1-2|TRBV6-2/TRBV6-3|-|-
TGTGCCAGCAGTTGGGGGAGGACCGAAGGCTACACCTTC
CASSWGRTEGYTF
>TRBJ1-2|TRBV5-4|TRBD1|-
TGTGCCAGCAGCTCCCGGGACAGGGGATTCTATGGCTACACCTTC
CASSSRDRGFYGYTF
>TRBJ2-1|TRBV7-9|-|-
TGTGCCAGCAGCTTTTTCCCCCACAATGAGCAGTTCTTC
CASSFFPHNEQFF
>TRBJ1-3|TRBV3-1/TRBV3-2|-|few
TGTGCCAGCAGCCTAGGGGGAAGGGGCCAAACCAACACCATATATTTT
CASSLGGRGQTNTIYF
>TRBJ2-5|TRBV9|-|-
TGTGCCAGCAGCGTAGGGGTGGGGACCCAGTACTTC
CASSVGVGTQYF
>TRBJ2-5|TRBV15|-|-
TGTGCCACCAGCAGGGCCTCAAGAGAGACCCAGTACTTC
CATSRASRETQYF
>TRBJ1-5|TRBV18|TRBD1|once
TGTGCCAGCTCACCCCCGGGACAGGGGGCCCCCCAGCATTTT
CASSPPGQGAPQHF
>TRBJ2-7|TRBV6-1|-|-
TGTGCCAGCAGTGAAGCCGGCCCAATCCAGCAGTACTTC
CASSEAGPIQQYF